This T cell receptor beta chain stems from a study of Ad26.COV2.S vaccination and SARS-CoV-2 variants. At the level of the study: The donor belonged to the COV1001 Ad26.COV2.S trial arm. Ad26.COV2.S shots went into the muscle once or twice, 56 days apart.

Libraries were prepared by immunoSEQ multiplex PCR; TCRdb keeps only in-frame clonotypes and omits some of them. This sample carries 350,000 to 450,000 clones, more than 75% of them seen once, and the ten largest clones take 3% to 4%. Indicated treatment: approximately 18 received Ad26.COV2.S at low or high dose, single or two shots; roughly five received placebo; per-sample allocation not given. Material that was analyzed had been drawn on day 63 after the first vaccine or placebo injection. This clone has only a few counts. Source: peripheral blood, taken in a trial of Ad26.COV2.S vaccine versus placebo. This TCR came from a person aged 18-60 years who received the Ad26.COV2.S COVID-19 vaccine or a placebo.

The CDR3 region has the DNA TGTGCCAGCAGCGTAGGGGTCCCGACAGGAAGGGCCTCTAACTATGGCTACACCTTC. Amino acids: CASSVGVPTGRASNYGYTF. V and J are TRBV9 and TRBJ1-2; perhaps TRBD1 as D (6 bases). This CDR3 region has 19 residues. Per germline, CDR1 SGDLS and CDR2 YYNGEE. Deletions cut 0 bases from V and 0 bases from J, with 21 bases between.